The 26 T cell receptor beta chains reported below all come from one sample, sequenced in a study of cytomegalovirus exposure and HLA in healthy donors (dated 2017 in TCRdb). Libraries were constructed by the immunoSEQ multiplex PCR assay. The multiplex PCR relied on a mix of 60 forward primers for TCR Vbeta segments and 13 reverse primers for TCR Jbeta segments. TCRdb obtained this table from immuneACCESS and retained in-frame rearrangements with V and J assigned. These tables miss some clones; where compared with another copy, unresolved V genes account for less than half of the shortfall, and the remainder is unexplained. A total of under 150,000 clones appear in this sample, 70% to 85% of them only once. The ten largest clones take up approximately 2.4% of the sample. Material for sequencing was PBMCs. These receptors were collected from a male donor in good health and CMV-seronegative.

The chain carries TRBV18 and TRBJ2-2; TRBD1 is a possible D gene (6 bases). Germline V gives CDR1 KGHSH, CDR2 LQKENI. The V end was cut by 3 bases, the J end by 2 bases, with 7 bases between. The CDR3 is 14 residues long. CDR3 sequence reads: CASSPGQNTGELFF. CDR3 DNA: TGTGCCAGCTCACCGGGACAAAACACCGGGGAGCTGTTTTTT. Complete variable domain (other parts from reference TRBV18 and TRBJ2-2): NAGVMQNPRHLVRRRGQEARLRCSPMKGHSHVYWYRQLPEEGLKFMVYLQKENIIDESGMPKERFSAEFPKEGPSILRIQQVVRGDSAAYFCASSPGQNTGELFFGEGSRLTVL.

The V gene is TRBV15, the J gene TRBJ2-6; 8 nucleotides line up with TRBD1. Germline-derived CDR1 and CDR2 are LNHNV and YYDKDF (reference sequence). Germline trimming cut 4 bases from V and 1 base from J; bases unmatched to any gene: 6. CDR3 length: 17 residues. The CDR3 DNA reads TGTGCCACCAGCACTTCAGGGGGCGGATCTGGGGCCAACGTCCTGACTTTC. It yields the protein CATSTSGGGSGANVLTF.

The chain recombines TRBV7-9 with TRBJ2-7, with 15 bases that match TRBD2. CDR3 length: 15 amino acids. Per the germline V gene, CDR1 is SEHNR and CDR2 is FQNEAQ (reference sequence). V lost 4 bases to trimming and J lost 6 bases; unmatched junction nucleotides: 4. The CDR3 protein is CASSSGLAGGIEQYF. In DNA form, the CDR3 reads TGTGCCAGCAGCTCGGGACTAGCGGGAGGCATCGAGCAGTACTTC.

The DNA for the CDR3 is TGTGCCAGCAGCGGGGGGGTCCGTGAGCTGTTTTTT. It translates to CASSGGVRELFF. The chain has TRBV7-9 and TRBJ2-2; 7 bases line up with TRBD2. Germline trimming cut 5 bases from V and 11 bases from J; bases unmatched to any gene: 5. The CDR3 consists of 12 residues. Germline V lookup: CDR1 SEHNR, CDR2 FQNEAQ (reference sequence).

The V gene is TRBV30, the J gene TRBJ2-5, with D possibly matching TRBD2 (6 bases). CDR3 size: 14 residues. Trimming shortened V by 3 bases and J by 5 bases, and 16 bases separated the two germline ends. Germline V gives CDR1 GTSNPN, CDR2 SVGIG (reference sequence). CDR3 loop: CAWRETRSGETQYF. For the CDR3, the DNA is TGTGCCTGGAGGGAGACTAGGTCAGGGGAGACCCAGTACTTC.

The rearrangement uses TRBV5-6 and TRBJ2-7, with TRBD2 matching 7 bases. The V gene's germline CDR1 is SGHDT and CDR2 YYEEEE. V lost 0 bases and J lost 2; bases outside the gene matches: 5. The CDR3 totals 15 residues. The CDR3 loop reads CASSLVPAGAYEQYF. DNA of the CDR3: TGTGCCAGCAGCTTGGTACCGGCGGGGGCCTACGAGCAGTACTTC.

The rearrangement links TRBV2 to TRBJ2-4, with unresolved D. The CDR3 sequence is 12 residues long. Trimming took 1 base from V and 9 from J, leaving 7 bases between them. CDR1 and CDR2 (germline): SNHLY, FYNNEI. This chain's CDR3 is CASSEVGGIQYF. The CDR3 DNA is TGTGCCAGCAGTGAAGTCGGTGGCATTCAGTACTTC.

This rearrangement joins TRBV4-1 to TRBJ2-1, with 8 nucleotides matching TRBD2. CDR3 length: 16 amino acids. V shed 1 base, J shed 4 bases, and the junction held 6 bases outside the gene matches. Germline assignment: CDR1 MGHRA and CDR2 YSYEKL. The CDR3: CASSQGTSPAYNEQFF. The DNA for the CDR3 is TGCGCCAGCAGCCAAGGGACTAGCCCCGCATACAATGAGCAGTTCTTC.

This chain joins TRBV7-6 and TRBJ2-5; 7 bases match TRBD1. V gave up 5 bases and J gave up 11 bases; unmatched junction bases: 14. CDR3 length: 14 amino acids. Per the germline V gene, CDR1 is SGHVS and CDR2 is FNYEAQ. CDR3 loop: CASSPGQVRGEQYF. In DNA, the CDR3 is TGTGCCAGCAGCCCTGGACAGGTCCGAGGAGAGCAGTACTTC.

The J gene is TRBJ2-5, the V gene TRBV27; 8 bases map to TRBD1. Judging by the DNA end, TRBJ2-7 fits better; the J call may be wrong. CDR1 and CDR2 from the germline V gene are MNHEY and SMNVEV (reference sequence). There are 13 residues in the CDR3. Written as DNA, the CDR3 is TGTGCCAGCAGTTTAAGGACAGGGACCGAGCAGTACTTC. Its translation is CASSLRTGTEQYF.

The chain links TRBV27 to TRBJ2-7; 7 nucleotides match TRBD1. The CDR3 totals 16 residues. Trimming took 4 bases from V and 5 from J; bases not matched to a gene: 14. Germline V gene lookup returns CDR1 MNHEY and CDR2 SMNVEV (reference sequence). The CDR3: CASSSSQGEVPHEQYF. The CDR3 DNA sequence: TGTGCCAGCAGTTCGAGTCAGGGGGAAGTTCCCCACGAGCAGTACTTC.

DNA for the CDR3: TGTGCCAGCAGCTGGCTGGACAGAGGACCCCTCCACTTT. This sequence encodes CASSWLDRGPLHF. This chain uses TRBV7-9 with TRBJ1-6; D possibly corresponds to TRBD1 (6 bases). Germline V gives CDR1 SEHNR, CDR2 FQNEAQ (reference sequence). Between the trimmed V and J ends, which lost 4 bases and 12 bases, there was a span of 13 bases. The CDR3 is made up of 13 amino acids.

The V gene is TRBV9, the J gene TRBJ2-7; 9 bases are shared with TRBD2. Trimming at V came to 3 bases and at J to 11 bases, leaving 9 bases not matched to a gene. The CDR3 runs 13 residues. Germline V gene data show CDR1 as SGDLS and CDR2 as YYNGEE. The CDR3 DNA reads as TGTGCCAGCAGCGCCCTTTCTAGCGGGGAAAAGTACTTC. This translates into CASSALSSGEKYF.

J is TRBJ2-2 and V is TRBV11-2, with a weak D call TRBD1 (5 bases). Germline CDR1 SGHAT, CDR2 FQNNGV. The CDR3 loop spans 14 amino acids. Trimming shortened V by 1 base and J by 9 bases, and 12 bases separated the two germline ends. The CDR3 region has the DNA TGTGCCAGCAGCTTAGGGACATCCGGGTGGGAGCTGTTTTTT. It specifies CASSLGTSGWELFF.

This chain links TRBV9 with TRBJ1-2; TRBD1 agrees at 7 bases. The CDR3 runs 16 residues. The V and J ends lost 4 bases and 4 bases, in that order; junction bases with no gene match: 13. Looked up from germline, CDR1 is SGDLS and CDR2 is YYNGEE. The CDR3 spells CASSSEGRGPSYGYTF. The CDR3, as DNA: TGTGCCAGCAGCTCCGAAGGAAGGGGGCCCAGCTATGGCTACACCTTC.

A few counts support this clone. This sequence joins TRBV28 and TRBJ1-1; D unresolved. Germline CDR1 and CDR2: MDHEN and SYDVKM. The CDR3 length is 11 residues. V lost 10 bases, J lost 6 bases, and 12 bases lay in between. CDR3 sequence reads: CATDIIAEAFF. DNA for the CDR3: TGTGCCACCGACATTATCGCTGAAGCTTTCTTT.

The rearrangement links TRBV5-3 to TRBJ2-6; no firm D call. TRBV5-3 counts as an open reading frame of uncertain function. This CDR3 is 16 amino acids long. V was shortened by 0 bases and J by 1 base, with 8 bases between the two germline ends. The chain's CDR3 is CARSLVAPSGANVLTF. Written as DNA, the CDR3 is TGTGCCAGAAGCTTGGTAGCTCCTTCTGGGGCCAACGTCCTGACTTTC.

In its sample, this clone was seen once. V gene TRBV28 combines with J gene TRBJ1-1, with 9 bases lining up with TRBD1. The CDR3 extends over 14 amino acids. Germline V gene sequence: CDR1 MDHEN, CDR2 SYDVKM. J lost 13 bases, V lost 8 bases, and 17 bases had no gene match. CDR3 in amino acids: CASGSQGAGVKGFF. As DNA, the CDR3 is TGTGCCAGCGGATCACAGGGGGCGGGAGTAAAGGGTTTCTTT.

The chain is built from TRBV5-6 and TRBJ2-1, with D uncertain. This CDR3 has 11 residues. With 4 bases removed from V and 6 bases from J, the gap between germline ends came to 5 bases. From germline, CDR1 is SGHDT and CDR2 YYEEEE. This CDR3 reads CASSISNEQFF. The DNA for the CDR3 is TGTGCCAGCAGCATCTCCAATGAGCAGTTCTTC.

This chain connects TRBV5-1 to TRBJ2-1; weak D call: TRBD2 (6 bases). The CDR3 spans 13 residues. CDR1 SGHRS and CDR2 YFSETQ come from the germline V gene. V lost 0 bases and J lost 8, with 9 bases in between. CDR3: CASSLGLDDEQFF. The CDR3 nucleotides are TGCGCCAGCAGCTTGGGACTAGACGATGAGCAGTTCTTC.

The genes are TRBV15 and TRBJ2-2; D unclear. There are 13 residues in the CDR3. V was shortened by 0 bases and J by 5 bases, with 4 bases between the two germline ends. Germline loops: CDR1 LNHNV, CDR2 YYDKDF (reference sequence). In DNA, the CDR3 is TGTGCCACCAGCAGAGATCGGACCGGGGAGCTGTTTTTT. The encoded protein is CATSRDRTGELFF.

V is TRBV29-1 and J is TRBJ1-1; a possible D gene is TRBD1 (5 bases). CDR3 length: 13 amino acids. Germline V lookup: CDR1 SQVTM, CDR2 ANQGSEA. Between the trimmed V and J ends, which lost 6 bases and 5 bases, there was a span of 16 bases. The CDR3 nucleotides are TGCAGCGTGGACGGGGGATTAAGGACTGAAGCTTTCTTT. The encoded protein is CSVDGGLRTEAFF.

This sequence joins TRBV11-3 and TRBJ1-1; a weak D match, TRBD1 (6 bases). V was cut by 5 bases and J by 0 bases, with 13 bases left in between. In germline, CDR1 is SGHNT, CDR2 YENEEA. This CDR3 has 15 amino acids. As DNA, the CDR3 is TGTGCCAGCAGCCCCCGGACAGAGATGAACACTGAAGCTTTCTTT. It specifies CASSPRTEMNTEAFF.

The chain joins TRBV29-1 to TRBJ2-5; 8 bases match TRBD2. V lost 0 bases and J lost 10; bases outside the gene matches: 13. Germline CDR1 is SQVTM and CDR2 is ANQGSEA. CDR3 length equals 15 residues. The CDR3 coding sequence is TGCAGCGTTGAAGAGGTGGCGGGAGGCGGACGGGACCAGTACTTC. Amino acid sequence: CSVEEVAGGGRDQYF. Using reference TRBV29-1 and TRBJ2-5 for the parts outside the CDR3, the full variable domain is SAVISQKPSRDICQRGTSLTIQCQVDSQVTMMFWYRQQPGQSLTLIATANQGSEATYESGFVIDKFPISRPNLTFSTLTVSNMSPEDSSIYLCSVEEVAGGGRDQYFGPGTRLLVL.

This clone has more than one count but fewer than ten. The rearrangement uses TRBV4-2 and TRBJ2-1; TRBD2 is a possible D gene (5 bases). This CDR3 has 16 amino acids. The V and J ends lost 4 bases and 2 bases respectively, with 15 bases between them. Per germline, CDR1 LGHNA and CDR2 YNFKEQ. The CDR3 DNA follows: TGTGCCAGCAGCCTACACCGGACTTCTACCTACAATGAGCAGTTCTTC. It translates to CASSLHRTSTYNEQFF.

The chain recombines TRBV28 with TRBJ1-5, with 7 nucleotides matching TRBD1. V shed 6 bases and J 5 bases; nucleotides not matched to a gene: 10. The CDR3 extends over 15 amino acids. Germline CDR1 and CDR2: MDHEN and SYDVKM. The CDR3 here is CASSNDRATDQPQHF. CDR3 nucleotides: TGTGCCAGCAGCAATGACAGGGCCACGGATCAGCCCCAGCATTTT.